This T cell receptor (beta chain) was identified in a study of shared clonotypes between healthy human individuals. Under the authors' procedure: Junction-only immunoSEQ data arrived without quality scores, meaning filtering differed. Here immunoSEQ multiplex PCR was the method, and the copy in TCRdb shows in-frame clones only, minus some. D and trimming come from the DNA, and the V and J calls and clone size come from that table. The sample comprises about 710,000 clones, roughly 72% of which are singletons, and about 1.8% rests with the top ten. The CDR3 runs to 13 residues. Germline CDR1 is LGHNT and CDR2 is FRNRAP. V dropped 7 bases and J dropped 6; count of bases not matched to a gene: 8.

Sequencing input: memory CD4+ T cells sorted from blood. The subset is: CD45RA-negative fraction. The receptor was isolated from a woman in her thirties in good health. The chain joins TRBV12-5 to TRBJ1-1; 7 nucleotides line up with TRBD1. The CDR3 loop reads CASASPGTAEAFF. CDR3 nucleotide sequence: TGTGCTAGTGCCTCACCCGGGACAGCTGAAGCTTTCTTT.